The clone carrying this TCR beta chain was detected once. The data are from a study of blood T cell repertoires in COVID-19. On the study more broadly: Researchers got acute and convalescent COVID-19 samples from the United States, Italy and Spain.

Individuals aged roughly 18 to 95 years were recruited from 20 to 25 US areas. CDR3 size: 14 residues. Trimming pared 0 bases from V and 2 bases from J, leaving 9 bases between. Looked up from germline, CDR1 is GTSNPN and CDR2 is SVGIG (reference sequence). Assay used: immunoSEQ multiplex PCR; TCRdb lists only in-frame clones, some missing. The data contain around 150,000 clones, roughly 84% of them singletons. Sequenced material: PBMCs or T cells enriched from blood (not recorded which). The sequence was collected from a man aged 65 to 85 who had been exposed to COVID-19. The genes are TRBV30 and TRBJ2-3, with D hard to call. CDR3 sequence (DNA): TGTGCCTGGAGTGTACTACTACACACAGATACGCAGTATTTT. Protein: CAWSVLLHTDTQYF.